The present T cell receptor beta chain was sequenced within a study of glioma-infiltrating T cells after dendritic cell vaccination. Overall study context: Patients received autologous tumor lysate-pulsed dendritic cell vaccination between about 2003 and 2013. Monocyte-derived dendritic cells, cultured less than 8 days with IL-4 and GM-CSF, were pulsed with autologous tumor lysate.

Primers: 60 V beta forward and 13 J beta reverse. The repertoire was sequenced with immunoSEQ multiplex PCR; TCRdb's copy has only in-frame clones and lacks some. The sample yields some 70,000 clones, 81% seen once. Trimming cost V 6 bases and J 0 bases, with 9 bases left between them. From germline, CDR1 is MNHEY and CDR2 SMNVEV (reference sequence). This CDR3 is built from 14 residues. The source of this sequence is a human donor with glioblastoma. The specimen was blood, collected before dendritic cell vaccination. This rearrangement joins TRBV27 to TRBJ2-1, with D tentatively TRBD2 (6 bases). This CDR3 reads CASRIGSSYNEQFF. In DNA form, the CDR3 reads TGTGCCAGCAGGATCGGGAGCTCCTACAATGAGCAGTTCTTC.